Listed below are T cell receptor beta chains from one sample, sequenced in a study of shared T cell receptors in the human thymus. Clones were read by immunoSEQ multiplex PCR, and TCRdb kept only the in-frame ones, dropping some. The data show around 730,000 clones, 70% to 90% seen once. These same data were also listed under a study on human thymus T cells.

The sample was thymocytes. The receptors shown here come from a girl under three years old with a congenital heart defect. CDR3s include the opening cysteine and the closing phenylalanine or tryptophan. The D gene is left open where the match is weak. Size values are once, few and many counts, or a class for expanded clones, and some rows have none.

J gene: TRBJ2-1; D gene: TRBD2; V gene: TRBV7-8; clone size: once; CDR3 DNA: TGTGCCAGCAGCGCGGCTAGCGGAGCTGACAATGAGCAGTTCTTC; CDR3 protein: CASSAASGADNEQFF
J gene: TRBJ1-4; D gene: TRBD1; V gene: TRBV4-1; clone size: NA; CDR3 DNA: TGCGCCAGCAGCCAAGCCCCTACAGGGGGCAATGAAAAACTGTTTTTT; CDR3 protein: CASSQAPTGGNEKLFF
J gene: TRBJ1-1; D gene: NA; V gene: TRBV5-1; clone size: NA; CDR3 DNA: TGCGCCAGCAGCTTGGCGAGTTTGAACACTGAAGCTTTCTTT; CDR3 protein: CASSLASLNTEAFF
J gene: TRBJ1-1; D gene: NA; V gene: TRBV5-6; clone size: NA; CDR3 DNA: TGTGCCAGCAGCTTCGAATGGAGGAACACTGAAGCTTTCTTT; CDR3 protein: CASSFEWRNTEAFF
J gene: TRBJ2-5; D gene: TRBD2; V gene: TRBV2; clone size: NA; CDR3 DNA: TGTGCCAGCAGGGTGGCGCGGGGGGGCCCACTATGGGAGACCCAGTACTTC; CDR3 protein: CASRVARGGPLWETQYF
J gene: TRBJ1-1; D gene: NA; V gene: TRBV29-1; clone size: once; CDR3 DNA: TGCAGCGTTGTGGAGAGGAACACTGAAGCTTTCTTT; CDR3 protein: CSVVERNTEAFF
J gene: TRBJ1-1; D gene: TRBD1; V gene: TRBV11-2; clone size: NA; CDR3 DNA: TGTGCCAGCAGCTTAGAACAGGGGTCTTTCGGGTCTGAAGCTTTCTTT; CDR3 protein: CASSLEQGSFGSEAFF
J gene: TRBJ1-1; D gene: TRBD1; V gene: TRBV2; clone size: NA; CDR3 DNA: TGTGCCAGCAGTGAAGCGTGGCCGGGACAGGGAGTGAACACTGAAGCTTTCTTT; CDR3 protein: CASSEAWPGQGVNTEAFF
J gene: TRBJ2-6; D gene: TRBD1; V gene: TRBV5-1; clone size: NA; CDR3 DNA: TGCGCCAGCAGCTTAGCTTTGACAGGGGTGGACTCTGGGGCCAACGTCCTGACTTTC; CDR3 protein: CASSLALTGVDSGANVLTF
J gene: TRBJ1-6; D gene: TRBD1; V gene: TRBV28; clone size: NA; CDR3 DNA: TGTGCCAGCAGTTTAGGGTGGTGGGGCGCCGAGACAGGGGAACTTAGCTCCTATAATTCACCCCTCCACTTT; CDR3 protein: CASSLGWWGAETGELSSYNSPLHF
J gene: TRBJ1-3; D gene: NA; V gene: TRBV15; clone size: NA; CDR3 DNA: TGTGCCACCAGCAGAGATTCGAGCGTCAACTCTGGAAACACCATATATTTT; CDR3 protein: CATSRDSSVNSGNTIYF
J gene: TRBJ2-1; D gene: TRBD1; V gene: TRBV19; clone size: NA; CDR3 DNA: TGTGCCAGTAGTATCGGACCCGGGACAGGGGATTACAATGAGCAGTTCTTC; CDR3 protein: CASSIGPGTGDYNEQFF
J gene: TRBJ1-4; D gene: TRBD1; V gene: TRBV2; clone size: NA; CDR3 DNA: TGTGCCAGCAGTGGGGACAGGGTCGAAAAACTGTTTTTT; CDR3 protein: CASSGDRVEKLFF
J gene: TRBJ2-2; D gene: NA; V gene: TRBV6-1; clone size: NA; CDR3 DNA: TGTGCCAGCAGTGAAAGGGGCGAGAACACCGGGGAGCTGTTTTTT; CDR3 protein: CASSERGENTGELFF
J gene: TRBJ1-6; D gene: TRBD1; V gene: TRBV5-4; clone size: NA; CDR3 DNA: TGTGCCAGCAGACCGACACCGGGACAGGGGGATAATTCACCCCTCCACTTT; CDR3 protein: CASRPTPGQGDNSPLHF
J gene: TRBJ2-3; D gene: NA; V gene: TRBV28; clone size: NA; CDR3 DNA: TGTGCCAGTCTACGCCGCGGTACGCAGTATTTT; CDR3 protein: CASLRRGTQYF
J gene: TRBJ1-4; D gene: TRBD1; V gene: TRBV15; clone size: NA; CDR3 DNA: TGTGCCACCAGCAGAGATCGGGGACAGAATGAAAAACTGTTTTTT; CDR3 protein: CATSRDRGQNEKLFF
J gene: TRBJ1-2; D gene: TRBD1; V gene: TRBV7-9; clone size: NA; CDR3 DNA: TGTGCCAGCAGCCCCGGACAGGGCCTATATGGCTACACCTTC; CDR3 protein: CASSPGQGLYGYTF
J gene: TRBJ1-3; D gene: TRBD1; V gene: TRBV28; clone size: NA; CDR3 DNA: TGTGCCAGCAGTTTATGGGGACAGGGTTACTCTGGAAACACCATATATTTT; CDR3 protein: CASSLWGQGYSGNTIYF
J gene: TRBJ2-5; D gene: NA; V gene: TRBV5-6; clone size: NA; CDR3 DNA: TGTGCCAGCAGCTTAAGTGAGGTCCAGGGGACCCAGTACTTC; CDR3 protein: CASSLSEVQGTQYF
J gene: TRBJ2-3; D gene: TRBD1; V gene: TRBV19; clone size: NA; CDR3 DNA: TGTGCCAGTAGGGCGAGACAGGGAAGGACAGATACGCAGTATTTT; CDR3 protein: CASRARQGRTDTQYF
J gene: TRBJ1-1; D gene: NA; V gene: TRBV16; clone size: NA; CDR3 DNA: TGTGCCAGCAGCCATCATGGGGCTCCTCCTGAAGCTTTCTTT; CDR3 protein: CASSHHGAPPEAFF
J gene: TRBJ2-3; D gene: NA; V gene: TRBV28; clone size: NA; CDR3 DNA: TGTGCCAGCAGTTTAGGGTTGCGGGGCCTCACAGATACGCAGTATTTT; CDR3 protein: CASSLGLRGLTDTQYF
J gene: TRBJ2-1; D gene: NA; V gene: TRBV6-6; clone size: NA; CDR3 DNA: TGTGCCAGCAGTTCCCACACTAGTGGCTCCTACAATGAGCAGTTCTTC; CDR3 protein: CASSSHTSGSYNEQFF
J gene: TRBJ2-3; D gene: TRBD1; V gene: TRBV9; clone size: NA; CDR3 DNA: TGTGCCAGCAGCGTCCCCGGGACAGCCAATTCAGATACGCAGTATTTT; CDR3 protein: CASSVPGTANSDTQYF
J gene: TRBJ1-6; D gene: TRBD1; V gene: TRBV4-3; clone size: NA; CDR3 DNA: TGCGCCAGCAGCCAAGGGTACCCGTCAAGGACAGGGCATTCACCCCTCCACTTT; CDR3 protein: CASSQGYPSRTGHSPLHF
J gene: TRBJ1-3; D gene: NA; V gene: TRBV9; clone size: once; CDR3 DNA: TGTGCCAGCAGCGTAGGGGGCAGAAACACCATATATTTT; CDR3 protein: CASSVGGRNTIYF
J gene: TRBJ2-5; D gene: TRBD1; V gene: TRBV15; clone size: NA; CDR3 DNA: TGTGCCACCAGCAGAGACGGACAGGGAAAGACCCAGTACTTC; CDR3 protein: CATSRDGQGKTQYF
J gene: TRBJ1-2; D gene: NA; V gene: TRBV5-1; clone size: NA; CDR3 DNA: TGCGCCAGCAGCTTGGGCCAAACAGGATATGGCTACACCTTC; CDR3 protein: CASSLGQTGYGYTF
J gene: TRBJ1-5; D gene: NA; V gene: TRBV6-6; clone size: once; CDR3 DNA: TGTGCCAGCAGCCCCAGGGGTGCCCAGCATTTT; CDR3 protein: CASSPRGAQHF
J gene: TRBJ1-6; D gene: TRBD1; V gene: TRBV7-2; clone size: NA; CDR3 DNA: TGTGCCAGCAGCTTAGGGGGACAGGGTAATTCACCCCTCCACTTT; CDR3 protein: CASSLGGQGNSPLHF
J gene: TRBJ1-4; D gene: TRBD1; V gene: TRBV6-5; clone size: NA; CDR3 DNA: TGTGCCAGCAGTCCCGACAGGGTTCCAAATGAAAAACTGTTTTTT; CDR3 protein: CASSPDRVPNEKLFF